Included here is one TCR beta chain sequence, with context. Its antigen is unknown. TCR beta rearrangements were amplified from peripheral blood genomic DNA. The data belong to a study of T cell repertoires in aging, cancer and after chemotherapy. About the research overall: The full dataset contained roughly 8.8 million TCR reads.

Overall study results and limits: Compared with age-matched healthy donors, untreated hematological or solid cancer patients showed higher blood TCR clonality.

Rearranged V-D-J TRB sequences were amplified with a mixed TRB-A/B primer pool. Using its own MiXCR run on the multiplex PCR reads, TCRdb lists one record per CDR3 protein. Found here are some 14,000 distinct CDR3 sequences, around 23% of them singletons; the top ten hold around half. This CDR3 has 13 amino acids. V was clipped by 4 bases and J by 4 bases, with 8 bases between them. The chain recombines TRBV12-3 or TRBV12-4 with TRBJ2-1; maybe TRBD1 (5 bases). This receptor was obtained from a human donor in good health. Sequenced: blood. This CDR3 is CASSYDSYNEQFF. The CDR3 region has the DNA TGTGCCAGCAGTTACGACAGTTACAATGAGCAGTTCTTC.